This T cell receptor (beta chain) was observed in a study of T-cell memory formation after mild COVID-19 (dated by TCRdb to the early 2020s). Regarding the study in general: TCR sequence clusters from the two donors were largely donor specific. In two donors, T-cell clones that expanded and contracted after mild COVID-19 were followed by sequencing TCRalpha and TCRbeta repertoires longitudinally. The cohort was made up of two young adult volunteers, one female and one male, who were previously healthy.

The run used an Illumina NovaSeq 6000. TCRalpha and TCRbeta cDNA libraries were built by 5'RACE with constant-segment primers, adding sample barcodes and unique molecular identifiers. RNA was extracted from every sample with Trizol reagent. Library amplification was performed in two PCR steps, and a second sample barcode and Illumina TruSeq adapters were introduced in the second step. Sequencing of libraries was performed on an Illumina NovaSeq with 2 x 150 bp paired-end reads. From the authors' description of their analysis: With migec v1.2.7, reads were demultiplexed and then collapsed into UMI-guided consensus sequences. Using mixcr v2.1.11, UMI consensuses were aligned to TRA and TRB V and J templates and then assembled into clonotypes. Expanded or contracted clonotypes were those called significant by both edgeR and NoisET, with noise models trained on biological replicates. For edgeR calls, the cutoffs were a false discovery rate-adjusted p below 0.01 and a log2 fold-change threshold of 1. As an exploratory analysis of dynamics, PCA with hierarchical clustering was applied to max-normalized trajectories of the 1000 most abundant clonotypes. Separately sequenced CD4+ and CD8+ repertoires were used to assign the CD4 or CD8 phenotype of responding clones. TCRdb reanalyzed the raw reads on its own, using fastp at Q25 for trimming and MiXCR for clone calling, and kept in-frame beta chains. For every CDR3 protein sequence, its rows merge into one entry that carries the most common genes and DNA. None of the V and J calls come from the authors' own analysis; TCRdb made them. Across this sample there are about 210,000 distinct CDR3 sequences, with about 10% seen only once. Jointly, the top ten make up roughly 3.2% of the sample.

Many counts were recorded for this clonotype. Its antigen specificity is not known. It has no much larger one-base neighbor in the sample; base qualities were not kept. Spanning cysteine to phenylalanine, the CDR3 consists of 14 amino acids. Of all the DNA, just the CDR3 is kept, 42 bases in frame from base 1. V and J are truncated by 4 bases and 1 base respectively, leaving an intervening sequence of 7 bases. Looking up the germline V gene yields CDR1 LGHNA and CDR2 YSLEER. Ficoll-Paque density gradient centrifugation was the method used to isolate PBMCs. Summary of the overall study and its limitations: Contracting CD4+ clones were located mainly in the CM and EM memory subsets, whereas CD8+ clones were found to be enriched in EMRA. Some responding clones were detected in pre-infection memory, suggesting pre-existing cross-reactive memory T cells joined the SARS-CoV-2 response. Clones contracting from day 15 to 85 had balanced CD4/CD8 phenotypes, while a second wave expanding from day 15 to 37 was biased towards CD4+. Only a couple of mild cases were covered by the study, and larger cohorts that include severe cases with pre-infection samples were considered necessary. SARS-CoV-2 specificity of the second-wave clones peaking on day 37 was not confirmed.

Sequenced input: PBMCs or a T cell subset sorted from them (not recorded which). This clonotype was obtained from a young man who had mild COVID-19 (a few samples of this study predate the infection). The sample titles of this study are shuffled in the database, so cell type and time point are left out; the donor was told from shared clones. The chain uses TRBV4-3 and TRBJ2-2, with the identity of the D gene unclear. The CDR3 corresponds to CASSLTVNTGELFF. The DNA is TGCGCCAGCAGCCTCACGGTGAACACCGGGGAGCTGTTTTTT.